Listed below are T cell receptor beta chains from one sample, sequenced in a study of a mutant IDH1 vaccine in newly diagnosed glioma. TCRdb keeps only in-frame clones here, not all; method: immunoSEQ multiplex PCR. In the table there are roughly 70,000 clones, around 85% of which are singletons. The source was PBMCs, collected from a glioma patient treated with radiotherapy, temozolomide or both. These receptors were obtained from a man aged 30 to 39 with glioma. Both conserved end residues are part of each CDR3. A D gene is named only where the DNA matches it firmly. Size is omitted from some rows. Given values are once, few, many or a class for expanded clones.

-	-	TRBJ1-2	TRBV6-5	TGTGCCAGCAGCAGGGGCCAGGGGTTCCGCTATGGCTACACCTTC	CASSRGQGFRYGYTF
-	-	TRBJ1-2	TRBV29-1	TGCAGCGTTGAAGTGGGCTACACCTTC	CSVEVGYTF
-	-	TRBJ1-3	TRBV23-1	TGCGCCAGCAGGTTCCCCGGGAGCTCTGGAAACACCATATATTTT	CASRFPGSSGNTIYF
-	TRBD1	TRBJ2-3	TRBV10-1	TGCGCCAGCAGTGAGGCTCAGGGGGCTGATACGCAGTATTTT	CASSEAQGADTQYF
-	TRBD2	TRBJ2-3	TRBV4-1	TGCGCCAGCAGCCCCCTTAGCGGGGGGAACGCAGATACGCAGTATTTT	CASSPLSGGNADTQYF
-	-	TRBJ2-5	TRBV14	TGTGCCAGCAGCCAATTCCTAGACGGTGAGACCCAGTACTTC	CASSQFLDGETQYF
-	-	TRBJ1-2	TRBV5-1	TGCGCCAGCAGCTTGGTTGGAGACCTAGACTATGGCTACACCTTC	CASSLVGDLDYGYTF
-	TRBD1	TRBJ1-2	TRBV5-1	TGCGCCAGCAGGACGGAAGGACAGGCCGGCACCTTC	CASRTEGQAGTF
-	-	TRBJ1-1	TRBV7-9	TGTGCCAGCAGCTTAGCTACAGGGATGAACACTGAAGCTTTCTTT	CASSLATGMNTEAFF
-	-	TRBJ2-5	TRBV29-1	TGCAGCGTTGGAGACCCCCCAGAGACCCAGTACTTC	CSVGDPPETQYF
-	TRBD1	TRBJ1-2	TRBV27	TGTGCCAGCAGTGCCGGGACAGGGGCAGTCTTTGGCTACACCTTC	CASSAGTGAVFGYTF
few	-	TRBJ1-2	TRBV4-1	TGCGCCAGCAGCCAAGGGCCAGGGACCCCCTATGGCTACACCTTC	CASSQGPGTPYGYTF
-	-	TRBJ2-2	TRBV5-1	TGCGCCAGCAGAATTTCCGGTAACACCGGGGAGCTGTTTTTT	CASRISGNTGELFF
-	TRBD2	TRBJ2-3	TRBV11-2	TGTGCCAGCAGCCATCATCTAGCGGGGGATAGCACAGATACGCAGTATTTT	CASSHHLAGDSTDTQYF
-	-	TRBJ1-1	TRBV11-2	TGTGCCAGCAGCTCGTTTAAGAACACTGAAGCTTTCTTT	CASSSFKNTEAFF
-	-	TRBJ1-5	TRBV10-3	TGTGCCGTGAGCAGGGAGAGCAATCAGCCCCAGCATTTT	CAVSRESNQPQHF
-	TRBD1	TRBJ2-2	TRBV7-8	TGTGCCAGCAGCTTATATCGGACAGGGGCTAACACCGGGGAGCTGTTTTTT	CASSLYRTGANTGELFF
few	-	TRBJ1-1	TRBV7-6	TGTGCCAGCACAGACAGCTTGAACACTGAAGCTTTCTTT	CASTDSLNTEAFF
once	TRBD1	TRBJ2-1	TRBV6-1	TGTGCCAGCAGCCCGGGACAGGGGTACAATGAGCAGTTCTTC	CASSPGQGYNEQFF
once	-	TRBJ2-3	TRBV11-2	TGTGCCAGCAGCTTAGATGGGGCAGATACGCAGTATTTT	CASSLDGADTQYF
-	-	TRBJ2-2	TRBV15	TGTGCCACCAGCAGAGATTTTAGGGCAGGGGAGCTGTTTTTT	CATSRDFRAGELFF
-	-	TRBJ1-2	TRBV6-6	TGTGCCAGCAGCCCCTTCGACAGGCACTATGGCTACACCTTC	CASSPFDRHYGYTF
-	TRBD1	TRBJ1-2	TRBV28	TGTGCCAGCAGTTTGACAGGGGGAAAGTTGGGCGGCTACACCTTC	CASSLTGGKLGGYTF
-	-	TRBJ2-2	TRBV5-6	TGTGCCAGCACCCGACAGGTTAACACCGGGGAGCTGTTTTTT	CASTRQVNTGELFF
few	TRBD1	TRBJ1-1	TRBV6-5	TGTGCCAGCAGTCGAATAGGACAGGGAAGGGGATGGGGTTTCTTT	CASSRIGQGRGWGFF
-	TRBD2	TRBJ2-5	TRBV2	TGTGCCAGCAGTTCCCCCGCGCCCAGGGGACTAGCGGGGGACCGACAAGAGACCCAGTACTTC	CASSSPAPRGLAGDRQETQYF
-	-	TRBJ2-4	TRBV2	TGTGCCAGCAGTGACCCGGGGCGGAGGTCCAAAAACATTCAGTACTTC	CASSDPGRRSKNIQYF
-	-	TRBJ1-2	TRBV5-1	TGCGCCAGCAGTCCCAGTATTGACTATGGCTACACCTTC	CASSPSIDYGYTF
once	TRBD1	TRBJ2-2	TRBV5-1	TGCGCCAGCAGCTTGGGTAAGGACAGGAGCGAACACCGGGGAGCTGTTTTT	CASSLGKDRSEHRGAVF
-	TRBD1	TRBJ2-5	TRBV19	TGTGCCAGTAGTGGGACCGGGACAGCTCAAGAGACCCAGTACTTC	CASSGTGTAQETQYF
-	TRBD2	TRBJ2-7	TRBV11-2	TGTGCCAGCAGCTCTAGCGGGGGGGTAGGGTACGAGCAGTACTTC	CASSSSGGVGYEQYF
-	TRBD2	TRBJ2-1	TRBV5-1	TGCGCCAGCAGCTTCGGACTAGTACTCCCCGATGAGCAGTTCTTC	CASSFGLVLPDEQFF
few	-	TRBJ1-3	TRBV4-1	TGCGCCAGCAGCCAGGGGCAGGGCCACTTTTCTTCTGGAAACACCATATATTTT	CASSQGQGHFSSGNTIYF
-	-	TRBJ2-7	TRBV2	TGTGCCAGCAGTGGAGTCGGGCAGGGTAGCTACGAGCAGTACTTC	CASSGVGQGSYEQYF
-	-	TRBJ2-7	TRBV29-1	TGCAGCGTTGGACAGCTCTCCTACGAGCAGTACTTC	CSVGQLSYEQYF
-	-	TRBJ1-2	TRBV28	TGTGCCAGCAGTTCCTTTGGCTACACCTTC	CASSSFGYTF
-	TRBD1	TRBJ2-1	TRBV6-5	TGTGCCAGCAGTTACTCCCCGACAGGGAATGAGCAGTTCTTC	CASSYSPTGNEQFF
-	-	TRBJ1-4	TRBV28	TGTGCCAGCAGTTCAGTAACTAATGAAAAACTGTTTTTT	CASSSVTNEKLFF
-	-	TRBJ2-2	TRBV10-2	TGCGCCAGCATACCATCGGGGTACGGGGAGCTGTTTTTT	CASIPSGYGELFF
-	-	TRBJ1-6	TRBV14	TGTGCCAGCAGCCAAGTCCAGGGTTACAATTCACCCCTCCACTTT	CASSQVQGYNSPLHF
-	-	TRBJ1-6	TRBV5-5	TGTGCCAGCAGCCCCCTGGAAACGTCGAGCTCCTATAATTCACCCCTCCACTTT	CASSPLETSSSYNSPLHF
few	-	TRBJ1-5	TRBV9	TGTGCCAGCAGCGTACCGTTCCGGACAGTTGGTCAGCCCCAGCATTTT	CASSVPFRTVGQPQHF
-	-	TRBJ2-1	TRBV5-5	TGTGCCAGCAGCTTAGCCCTTCTCTACAATGAGCAGTTCTTC	CASSLALLYNEQFF
-	-	TRBJ2-7	TRBV4-1	TGCGCCAGCAGCCAAGATGAGAACGGCTACGAGCAGTACTTC	CASSQDENGYEQYF